This TCR beta chain comes out of a study of blood T cell repertoires in COVID-19 (dated by TCRdb to the early 2020s). At the level of the whole study: Samples covering the acute and convalescent phases of COVID-19 were provided by collaborators in the United States, Italy and Spain. A de-identified subject ID, COVID-19 status, age in years and sex were almost always included in the sample metadata. The repertoires were released in a freely available public database intended as a resource for research on the immune response to SARS-CoV-2. The prospective study material was composed of cDNA or gDNA derived from T cells, B-cell-depleted T cells, or PBMCs. Subjects who had been exposed to COVID-19, were actively infected with it, or had recovered from it provided the deeply sampled blood TCRbeta repertoires that made up the dataset. The samples were drawn from two sources: the first 160 participants of the ongoing ImmuneRACE study, and 1,000 to 1,500 subjects contributed by 6 global collaborators. Where available, HLA class I and class II types were taken from metadata supplied by the sample provider and were not determined by assay-based typing. The full study reports these points: How much clinical and demographic metadata was included differed by source and by participant, and the metadata was provided uncurated.

Based on the germline V gene, the CDR1 and CDR2 sequences are SGHDN and FVKESK. The CDR3 covers 14 residues, taking in both the cysteine and the phenylalanine. Here the CDR3 DNA is all that survives: 42 bases in frame from base 1. V lost 4 bases and J lost 0 bases, and the count of bases not matched to a germline gene is 3. Points on this clone: The clone's antigen remains unknown. No base qualities exist here, and no much larger clone lies one base off it.

The collaborating institutions used their own protocols to collect whole blood in K2EDTA tubes. For TCRbeta analysis, collaborators shipped samples in one of three forms: frozen whole blood, isolated PBMCs, or DNA extracted from either of those sample types. TCRbeta CDR3 regions were amplified from genomic DNA using the immunoSEQ Assay, a bias-controlled multiplex PCR. For the original study's pipeline: The number of nucleated cells in each sample was estimated from the amplification of reference gene primers within the assay. To quantify the absolute abundance of each unique TCRbeta CDR3 rearrangement, sequence reads were collapsed and filtered. Productive Simpson clonality was computed per sample as the square root of Simpson's diversity index over productive rearrangements. TCRdb carries this immuneACCESS record with in-frame sequences only. Its versions omit some clonotypes, under half of them owing to an unresolved V gene in the studies checked, with the rest unexplained. That table furnishes V, J and clone size, whereas the DNA furnished D and trimming. The sample table shows around 160,000 clones, and around 81% are seen once. Clones ranked in the top ten supply over 10% of the sample.

This TCR was recovered from a man aged 55 to 70 with active or convalescent COVID-19. Recombination joined TRBV14 with TRBJ2-7; a stretch of 7 junction bases matches TRBD1. Input material: peripheral blood. The CDR3 here reads CASSPGTVSYEQYF. The DNA reads TGTGCCAGCAGCCCCGGGACAGTCTCCTACGAGCAGTACTTC. Reference TRBV14 and TRBJ2-7 genes cover what lies past the CDR3, so the full variable domain is EAGVTQFPSHSVIEKGQTVTLRCDPISGHDNLYWYRRVMGKEIKFLLHFVKESKQDESGMPNNRFLAERTGGTYSTLKVQPAELEDSGVYFCASSPGTVSYEQYFGPGTRLTVT.